Below are 14 T cell receptor beta chains sequenced from a single sample in a study of shared clonotypes between healthy human individuals (dated by TCRdb to 2018 to 2021). Library preparation was by the immunoSEQ multiplex PCR assay. The table comes from immuneACCESS by way of TCRdb, which keeps in-frame sequences with V and J called. Part of the clones is missing from these tables; in studies checked, under half for an unresolved V gene and the rest for unknown reasons. This sample has approximately 940,000 clones in its table, and over 60% of those were observed once. The leading ten clones occupy roughly 1.5% of the sample. Specimen: memory CD4+ T cells sorted from blood. The cell subset or site label for this specimen denotes: CD45RA-negative fraction. These receptor sequences come from a man aged 18 to 35 in good health.

This clone has only one observation. CDR3 sequence (DNA): TGTGCCATCAGTGAGTCTGGACAGGTTCGAGCCAAAAACATTCAGTACTTC. This codes for CAISESGQVRAKNIQYF. The rearrangement joins TRBV10-3 to TRBJ2-4; 7 bases line up with TRBD1. This CDR3 has 17 residues. With V trimmed by 0 bases and J by 0 bases, 5 bases remained unmatched. CDR1 and CDR2 from the germline V gene are ENHRY and SYGVKD.

The rearrangement uses TRBV10-3 and TRBJ2-1; possibly TRBD2 for D (5 bases). The CDR3 contains 16 residues. Germline values: CDR1 ENHRY, CDR2 SYGVKD. Trimming stripped 10 bases from V and 5 bases from J, with 24 bases between. This CDR3 reads CATDSAGRRNNNEQFF. CDR3 nucleotide sequence: TGTGCCACTGACTCGGCGGGCCGGCGCAACAACAATGAGCAGTTCTTC.

This clone has only a few counts. V gene TRBV19 combines with J gene TRBJ1-2, with D unclear. This CDR3 spans 13 amino acids. Per the germline V gene, CDR1 is LNHDA and CDR2 is SQIVND (reference sequence). Trimming left V 7 bases short and J 8 bases short, with 17 bases between. Here the CDR3 DNA reads TGTGCCAGTAACCTAGACCCGTCCGTGGGCTACACCTTC. Translated, it gives CASNLDPSVGYTF.

The chain couples TRBV15 to TRBJ2-5, with D uncertain. The V end lost 3 bases, the J end lost 2 bases, and 10 bases lay between the germline ends. Per germline, CDR1 LNHNV and CDR2 YYDKDF (reference sequence). This CDR3 region has 14 residues. The CDR3 sequence: CATSSPRRQETQYF. The CDR3 DNA follows: TGTGCCACCAGCAGTCCTAGAAGGCAAGAGACCCAGTACTTC.

The chain combines TRBV11-3 with TRBJ2-3; D might be TRBD1 or TRBD2, each matching 5 bases. The germline V gene encodes CDR1 SGHNT and CDR2 YENEEA. The CDR3 runs 13 residues. Trimming shortened V by 2 bases and J by 9 bases, and 12 bases separated the two germline ends. As DNA, the CDR3 is TGTGCCAGCAGCTTACCCGGGGCCGGCACGCAGTATTTT. Translating gives CASSLPGAGTQYF.

A few counts support this clone. The J gene is TRBJ1-1, the V gene TRBV7-2, with no clear D. V was pared by 5 bases and J by 0 bases, with 7 bases between. The CDR3 consists of 13 residues. Germline V gene lookup returns CDR1 SGHTA and CDR2 FQGNSA. The CDR3 reads CASSERMNTEAFF. The DNA of the CDR3 is TGTGCCAGCAGCGAACGGATGAACACTGAAGCTTTCTTT. Variable domain in full (rest from reference TRBV7-2 and TRBJ1-1): GAGVSQSPSNKVTEKGKDVELRCDPISGHTALYWYRQSLGQGLEFLIYFQGNSAPDKSGLPSDRFSAERTGGSVSTLTIQRTQQEDSAVYLCASSERMNTEAFFGQGTRLTVV.

The J gene is TRBJ2-2, the V gene TRBV27, with 7 positions matching TRBD2. This CDR3 is 17 amino acids long. Germline V gene data show CDR1 as MNHEY and CDR2 as SMNVEV (reference sequence). The V gene end was trimmed by 1 base and the J gene end by 1 base; junction bases not matched to a gene: 6. CDR3 in amino acids: CASSLFPLAVNTGELFF. CDR3 DNA: TGTGCCAGCAGTTTATTCCCGCTAGCGGTGAACACCGGGGAGCTGTTTTTT.

This chain links TRBV7-2 with TRBJ1-5; a weak D match, TRBD1 (6 bases). The CDR3 is 16 residues long. Germline loops: CDR1 SGHTA, CDR2 FQGNSA. Trimming took 1 base from V and 4 from J, leaving 14 bases between them. DNA for the CDR3: TGTGCCAGCAGCTTAGGGGCAGGGGCTGGGAATCAGCCCCAGCATTTT. Translating it yields CASSLGAGAGNQPQHF.

The rearrangement links TRBV2 to TRBJ2-3; D is uncertain. V lost 4 bases and J 5 bases, leaving 10 bases between the germline ends. The CDR3 has 13 residues. Germline-derived CDR1 and CDR2 are SNHLY and FYNNEI. This chain's CDR3 is CASSVERLDTQYF. In DNA form, the CDR3 reads TGTGCCAGCAGTGTGGAGCGACTAGATACGCAGTATTTT.

Only a few counts were recorded for this clone. This chain connects TRBV9 to TRBJ2-3; a weak D match, TRBD1 (6 bases). In germline, CDR1 is SGDLS, CDR2 YYNGEE. The CDR3 covers 17 residues. Trimming took 2 bases from V and 4 from J, leaving 20 bases between them. As DNA, the CDR3 is TGTGCCAGCAGCGTCCGGACAGAGTCAAAGGGGGCAGATACGCAGTATTTT. Protein: CASSVRTESKGADTQYF.

As DNA, the CDR3 is TGTGCCAGCAGCTTGGATTCACATAACACCGGGGAGCTGTTTTTT. The encoded protein is CASSLDSHNTGELFF. The chain uses TRBV5-5 and TRBJ2-2, with D uncertain. Trimming shortened V by 0 bases and J by 2 bases, and 8 bases separated the two germline ends. This CDR3 comprises 15 residues. Germline values: CDR1 SGHKS, CDR2 YYEKEE (reference sequence).

V is TRBV7-2 and J is TRBJ2-1, with D unclear. V was pared by 3 bases and J by 6 bases, with 12 bases between. Germline CDR1 SGHTA, CDR2 FQGNSA. This CDR3 spans 14 amino acids. In DNA form, the CDR3 reads TGTGCCAGCAGCTTCCTCTTAACGGGCAATGAGCAGTTCTTC. This codes for CASSFLLTGNEQFF.

The rearrangement links TRBV5-1 to TRBJ2-3; TRBD1 aligns across 9 bases. The CDR3 spans 17 residues. Trimming at V came to 0 bases and at J to 1 base, leaving 6 bases not matched to a gene. Germline V CDR1 and CDR2: SGHRS, YFSETQ. DNA of the CDR3: TGCGCCAGCAGCTTGGCGGGACAGGGTTTGGGCACAGATACGCAGTATTTT. It codes for CASSLAGQGLGTDTQYF.

This chain links TRBV10-3 with TRBJ1-5; 9 positions agree with TRBD1. Unmatched junction bases numbered 9, after V lost 4 bases and J lost 5 bases. The CDR3 sequence is 16 residues long. Germline CDR1 and CDR2: ENHRY and SYGVKD. CDR3 amino acids: CAISGFSGQGYQPQHF. CDR3 DNA sequence: TGTGCCATCAGTGGGTTTTCCGGACAGGGGTATCAGCCCCAGCATTTT.